Below are 6 T cell receptor beta chains sequenced from a single sample in a study of blood T cells in healthy people across ages. A sample-barcoded 5' primer and a J-beta primer mix were used in a second PCR of roughly 6 to 11 cycles. TCRdb itself ran the 5' RACE reads through MiXCR, one entry per CDR3 protein. The repertoire holds 1.5 million to 1.8 million distinct CDR3 sequences, with approximately 39% as singletons. Material: blood. The receptors derive from a woman between 18 and 30 years old in good health.

The rearrangement uses TRBV20-1 and TRBJ2-7; tentative D call: TRBD1 (6 bases). The CDR3 has 15 amino acids. Germline V lookup: CDR1 DFQATT, CDR2 SNEGSKA (reference sequence). V was shortened by 3 bases and J by 1 base, with 16 bases between the two germline ends. The CDR3 region has the DNA TGCAGTGCTAGCGACCGGGACACCTATTCCTACGAGCAGTACTTC. Its protein product is CSASDRDTYSYEQYF.

The chain couples TRBV30 to TRBJ2-7; D is possibly TRBD1 (6 bases). V was cut by 3 bases and J by 1 base, with 10 bases left in between. This CDR3 contains 13 residues. Germline CDR1 is GTSNPN and CDR2 is SVGIG (reference sequence). Here the CDR3 reads CAWRYRASYEQYF. CDR3 DNA sequence: TGTGCCTGGAGGTACAGGGCGTCCTACGAGCAGTACTTC.

V gene TRBV21-1 combines with J gene TRBJ2-1; the DNA was not compared with TRBD2, the D call given in the table. TRBV21-1 is assigned pseudogene status. CDR3 length equals 19 residues. Written as DNA, the CDR3 is TGTGCCAGCAGCGGCCCTGGGACTAGCGGGGGGGCCTCCTACAATGAGCAGTTCTTC. Amino acid sequence: CASSGPGTSGGASYNEQFF.

The J gene is TRBJ2-2, the V gene TRBV20-1; D is ambiguous. Germline loops: CDR1 DFQATT, CDR2 SNEGSKA (reference sequence). CDR3 size: 11 residues. Trimming removed 6 bases from V and 2 bases from J, with 4 bases in between. The CDR3 loop reads CSAPNTGELFF. CDR3 bases: TGCAGTGCCCCCAACACCGGGGAGCTGTTTTTT.

The chain has TRBV7-9 and TRBJ2-3; 10 nucleotides line up with TRBD1. Germline V gene sequence: CDR1 SEHNR, CDR2 FQNEAQ (reference sequence). V lost 9 bases and J lost 2; bases outside the gene matches: 8. This CDR3 region has 15 residues. In DNA, the CDR3 is TGTGCCAGTAGGTACGGGACAGGGGCCACAGATACGCAGTATTTT. Translation: CASRYGTGATDTQYF.

The chain recombines TRBV4-1 with TRBJ1-1; TRBD1 matches 7 bases. V shed 1 base and J 4 bases; nucleotides not matched to a gene: 9. Germline V lookup: CDR1 MGHRA, CDR2 YSYEKL. This CDR3 is built from 16 residues. CDR3 nucleotide sequence: TGCGCCAGCAGCCAAGTAGGCAGGGGGATCGGCACTGAAGCTTTCTTT. Translating it yields CASSQVGRGIGTEAFF.